The 29 T cell receptor beta chains presented below share a single source sample, sequenced in a study of post-analysis software for immune sequencing data. Study-wide results and caveats: Higher frequency in patients than in controls was seen for five TRBV segments, with TRBV5-6, TRBV5-1 and TRBV20-1 among them.

Their target antigens are unknown. The TCR beta cDNA libraries carried unique molecular identifiers. TCRdb itself ran the PCR reads through MiXCR, one entry per CDR3 protein. This table has 700,000 to 900,000 distinct CDR3 sequences, about 43% appearing once. Material: blood. All receptors come from a girl aged 5 to 17 with multiple sclerosis.

The gene calls are TRBV6-1 and TRBJ2-7, with D possibly being TRBD1 or TRBD2 (6 bases each). The CDR3 covers 15 residues. Between the trimmed V and J ends, which lost 8 bases and 0 bases, there was a span of 17 bases. Germline assignment: CDR1 MNHNS and CDR2 SASEGT. Here the CDR3 DNA reads TGTGCCAGCGAGGGGGGACCTTCGCTCTCCTACGAGCAGTACTTC. This codes for CASEGGPSLSYEQYF.

CDR3 sequence reads: CSARLAVNEQFF. The CDR3, as DNA: TGCAGTGCTCGACTAGCTGTCAATGAGCAGTTCTTC. The rearrangement links TRBV20-1 to TRBJ2-1, with 7 positions matching TRBD2. Germline values: CDR1 DFQATT, CDR2 SNEGSKA (reference sequence). With 5 bases clipped from V and 6 bases from J, the junction kept 4 bases outside the gene matches. CDR3 length equals 12 residues.

The chain recombines TRBV7-9 with TRBJ2-5; D remains unclear. The length of the CDR3 is 13 residues. V lost 4 bases, J lost 2 bases, and 8 bases lay in between. CDR1 is SEHNR, CDR2 FQNEAQ, per germline (reference sequence). The CDR3: CASSSPAQETQYF. In DNA form, the CDR3 reads TGTGCCAGCAGCTCGCCGGCGCAAGAGACCCAGTACTTC.

The chain links TRBV28 to TRBJ1-2, with 10 bases fitting TRBD1. With V trimmed by 4 bases and J by 2 bases, 7 bases remained unmatched. CDR3 length equals 16 residues. CDR1 is MDHEN and CDR2 is SYDVKM in the germline V gene. The CDR3 region is CASSSVGQGWNYGYTF. CDR3 DNA: TGTGCCAGCAGTTCAGTGGGACAGGGGTGGAACTATGGCTACACCTTC.

This clonotype has just a few counts. The V gene is TRBV7-8, the J gene TRBJ2-5; D might be TRBD1 (5 bases). CDR3 length: 16 amino acids. Germline lookup yields CDR1 SGHVS and CDR2 FQNEAQ. Trimming shortened V by 2 bases and J by 3 bases, and 16 bases separated the two germline ends. CDR3 nucleotides: TGTGCCAGCAGCTTATACATCAACAGGTTGGAAGAGACCCAGTACTTC. Translated, it gives CASSLYINRLEETQYF.

The chain employs TRBV20-1 and TRBJ2-1; D is undetermined. Germline assignment: CDR1 DFQATT and CDR2 SNEGSKA (reference sequence). V lost 4 bases and J lost 1, with 11 bases in between. The CDR3 spans 14 residues. This CDR3 is CSANGGFSYNEQFF. The CDR3 DNA is TGCAGTGCTAACGGCGGATTTTCCTACAATGAGCAGTTCTTC.

This clonotype was observed a handful of times. A junction boundary mismatches the germline segment, possibly from a read error. The chain couples TRBV7-8 to TRBJ2-4, with D possibly matching TRBD2 (6 bases). The CDR3 has 15 amino acids. From germline, CDR1 is SGHVS and CDR2 FQNEAQ. CDR3 in amino acids: CAGSYLEGNKNIQYF. CDR3 nucleotide sequence: TGTGCCGGCAGCTACCTGGAGGGAAATAAAAACATTCAGTACTTC.

This chain links TRBV12-3 or TRBV12-4 with TRBJ2-7, with D tentatively TRBD2 (5 bases). Trimming took 6 bases from V and 4 from J, leaving 13 bases between them. The length of the CDR3 is 13 residues. The CDR3 nucleotides are TGTGCCAGCAGACAAACTAGTAGTTACGAGCAGTACTTC. Protein sequence: CASRQTSSYEQYF.

The J gene is TRBJ2-7, the V gene TRBV28, with D possibly called TRBD1 or TRBD2 (5 bases each). CDR1 and CDR2 from the germline V gene are MDHEN and SYDVKM. Between the trimmed V and J ends, which lost 8 bases and 2 bases, there was a span of 13 bases. CDR3 size: 13 residues. CDR3 residues: CASRGEFPYEQYF. The CDR3 DNA is TGTGCCAGCCGAGGGGAATTCCCCTACGAGCAGTACTTC.

The V and J genes are TRBV10-3 and TRBJ2-1; 10 nucleotides match TRBD2. CDR1 and CDR2 (germline): ENHRY, SYGVKD. Trimming removed 2 bases from V and 6 bases from J; junction bases left unmatched: 7. The CDR3 sequence is 16 residues long. The CDR3 nucleotides are TGTGCCATCAGTGAGACGGGACTAGCGCGAAGCAATGAGCAGTTCTTC. Its protein is CAISETGLARSNEQFF.

The chain recombines TRBV27 with TRBJ1-6; D is ambiguous. Germline CDR1 is MNHEY and CDR2 is SMNVEV (reference sequence). V lost 4 bases and J lost 15, with 16 bases in between. This CDR3 spans 13 amino acids. Written as DNA, the CDR3 is TGTGCCAGCAGTTCCACCGCCACAGACCTCCTCCACTTT. It encodes CASSSTATDLLHF.

The rearrangement joins TRBV7-2 to TRBJ2-7; D is perhaps TRBD1 (6 bases). V was cut by 2 bases and J by 3 bases, with 17 bases left in between. The CDR3 sequence is 16 residues long. Germline V lookup: CDR1 SGHTA, CDR2 FQGNSA. The CDR3 region has the DNA TGTGCCAGCAGCTTAACGTGGGGGCTGGGTGACTACGAGCAGTACTTC. This gives the protein CASSLTWGLGDYEQYF.

This chain joins TRBV18 and TRBJ2-5; 12 positions match TRBD2. Gene TRBJ2-7 matches the end of the DNA better, so the J call may be wrong. Germline CDR1 KGHSH, CDR2 LQKENI. This CDR3 region has 14 residues. CDR3 nucleotide sequence: TGTGCCAGCTCAGCTAGCGGGAGGGCCTACGAGCAGTACTTC. Translating it yields CASSASGRAYEQYF.

The chain employs TRBV7-8 and TRBJ2-3, with 7 bases that match TRBD2. The CDR3 sequence is 17 residues long. Unmatched junction bases numbered 12, after V lost 1 base and J lost 5 bases. Germline CDR1 SGHVS, CDR2 FQNEAQ. The CDR3 reads CASSLDRRGDRQDTQYF. The CDR3 nucleotides are TGTGCCAGCAGCTTAGACCGTCGGGGGGACCGGCAAGATACGCAGTATTTT.

This sequence joins TRBV5-1 and TRBJ2-7, with 12 bases aligning to TRBD2. This CDR3 is built from 17 residues. Trimming took 5 bases from V and 0 from J; bases not matched to a gene: 9. Per germline, CDR1 SGHRS and CDR2 YFSETQ. The CDR3 loop reads CASRSGLAGASSYEQYF. The CDR3 region has the DNA TGCGCCAGCAGATCGGGACTAGCGGGCGCGAGCTCCTACGAGCAGTACTTC.

This clonotype was detected only a few times. The chain has TRBV5-1 and TRBJ2-1; no definite D call. The germline V gene encodes CDR1 SGHRS and CDR2 YFSETQ. The CDR3 length is 17 residues. V lost 4 bases and J lost 4, with 21 bases in between. The DNA of the CDR3 is TGCGCCAGCAGCCGTATCCCCACTCAATCGGGTTACAATGAGCAGTTCTTC. It encodes CASSRIPTQSGYNEQFF.

V gene TRBV28 combines with J gene TRBJ2-1; D unclear. Deletions cut 3 bases from V and 0 bases from J, with 12 bases between. CDR1 and CDR2 from the germline V gene are MDHEN and SYDVKM. The length of the CDR3 is 16 residues. The CDR3 DNA reads TGTGCCAGCAGTTTTGGGTTCCCAAGCTCCTACAATGAGCAGTTCTTC. This encodes CASSFGFPSSYNEQFF.

With respect to this clonotype: One junction end disagrees with the germline gene, perhaps due to a read error. The chain couples TRBV12-3 or TRBV12-4 to TRBJ2-7; possible D gene TRBD1, 6 bases. This CDR3 has 13 amino acids. In nucleotides, the CDR3 is TGTGCCAACAGTCCAGGACAGCTATACGAGCAGTACTTC. Translated: CANSPGQLYEQYF.

This chain joins TRBV20-1 and TRBJ2-1, with 8 bases fitting TRBD2. The CDR3 extends over 16 amino acids. Trimming removed 4 bases from V and 3 bases from J; junction bases left unmatched: 11. The germline V gene encodes CDR1 DFQATT and CDR2 SNEGSKA (reference sequence). The CDR3 is CSATFLTSVLYNEQFF. For the CDR3, the DNA is TGCAGTGCTACCTTTTTGACTAGCGTACTCTACAATGAGCAGTTCTTC.

The chain employs TRBV4-2 and TRBJ1-2, with D maybe TRBD1 (5 bases). CDR3 size: 15 residues. V lost 3 bases to trimming and J lost 8 bases, with 19 bases between them. Germline CDR1 and CDR2: LGHNA and YNFKEQ. The CDR3 sequence: CASSHAGGEMSGYTF. The CDR3 bases are TGTGCCAGCAGCCACGCGGGGGGAGAAATGAGCGGCTACACCTTC.

This sequence joins TRBV20-1 and TRBJ2-3, with 8 bases identical to TRBD2. With V trimmed by 1 base and J by 1 base, 7 bases remained unmatched. Per the germline V gene, CDR1 is DFQATT and CDR2 is SNEGSKA (reference sequence). This CDR3 has 16 residues. CDR3 sequence (DNA): TGCAGTGCTAGAGGAAATAGCGGGACTGGCACAGATACGCAGTATTTT. Translating gives CSARGNSGTGTDTQYF.

The V and J genes are TRBV10-3 and TRBJ2-6, with 9 bases aligning to TRBD1. Looked up from germline, CDR1 is ENHRY and CDR2 is SYGVKD. The length of the CDR3 is 18 residues. V was pared by 0 bases and J by 0 bases, with 3 bases of the junction left unmatched. For the CDR3, the DNA is TGTGCCATCAGTGAGTCGGGACAGGGTTTCTCTGGGGCCAACGTCCTGACTTTC. As protein: CAISESGQGFSGANVLTF.

This clonotype occurred a few times. J is TRBJ2-7 and V is TRBV10-3; no clear D gene. Trimming shortened V by 9 bases and J by 7 bases, and 13 bases separated the two germline ends. Germline V CDR1 and CDR2: ENHRY, SYGVKD. The CDR3 runs to 11 residues. The CDR3 spells CAIQAAGEQYF. CDR3 nucleotide sequence: TGTGCCATTCAGGCCGCCGGTGAGCAGTACTTC.

On this clonotype itself: At one end, the junction sequence differs from germline, possibly due to a read error. The genes are TRBV6-1 and TRBJ1-1; 8 bases map to TRBD1. The V gene's germline CDR1 is MNHNS and CDR2 SASEGT. There are 13 residues in the CDR3. The CDR3 nucleotides are TGTGCCGGCAGTCACCGGGACAGGAATGAAGCTTTCTTT. Translating it yields CAGSHRDRNEAFF.

The table lists this clonotype with a count of one. The CDR3 here is CASSEVRGRWHEQYF. The CDR3 nucleotides are TGTGCCAGCAGTGAGGTGAGGGGAAGGTGGCACGAGCAGTACTTC. The gene calls are TRBV2 and TRBJ2-5, with D perhaps given as TRBD1 or TRBD2 (5 bases each). The J call may be faulty, since TRBJ2-7 better matches the DNA end. CDR1 and CDR2 (germline): SNHLY, FYNNEI. This CDR3 contains 15 residues.

This clonotype was counted a few times. The chain recombines TRBV20-1 with TRBJ2-1, with 12 bases lining up with TRBD2. Germline V lookup: CDR1 DFQATT, CDR2 SNEGSKA (reference sequence). CDR3 length: 14 amino acids. V trimming: 3 bases; J trimming: 6 bases; junction bases outside the gene matches: 3. In DNA form, the CDR3 reads TGCAGTGCTAGTGGGACTAGCGGGCTCAATGAGCAGTTCTTC. Translating it yields CSASGTSGLNEQFF.

This clonotype has only a few counts. The chain recombines TRBV6-4 with TRBJ2-1; D not resolved. This CDR3 contains 14 residues. Trimming cost V 7 bases and J 0 bases, with 10 bases left between them. The V gene's germline CDR1 is MRHNA and CDR2 SNTAGT. CDR3 protein: CASNGGRSYNEQFF. CDR3 bases: TGTGCCAGCAATGGCGGTCGCTCCTACAATGAGCAGTTCTTC.

Details on this clonotype: The junction does not match germline at one end; this may be a read error. DNA of the CDR3: TGTACCAGCCGGGGCAGGGGGCTCGATAAAGAGTATTTT. Translated, it gives CTSRGRGLDKEYF. J is TRBJ2-3 and V is TRBV6-1, with 8 bases lining up with TRBD1. The CDR3 totals 13 residues. Germline assignment: CDR1 MNHNS and CDR2 SASEGT.

The chain carries TRBV5-1 and TRBJ2-3; D is perhaps TRBD2 (6 bases). From germline, CDR1 is SGHRS and CDR2 YFSETQ. CDR3 length: 15 amino acids. The V end was cut by 4 bases, the J end by 1 base, with 13 bases between. CDR3 protein: CASSGGTPGTDTQYF. Written as DNA, the CDR3 is TGCGCCAGCAGCGGCGGGACTCCGGGCACAGATACGCAGTATTTT. The full variable domain, rest sourced from reference TRBV5-1 and TRBJ2-3, is KAGVTQTPRYLIKTRGQQVTLSCSPISGHRSVSWYQQTPGQGLQFLFEYFSETQRNKGNFPGRFSGRQFSNSRSEMNVSTLELGDSALYLCASSGGTPGTDTQYFGPGTRLTVL.